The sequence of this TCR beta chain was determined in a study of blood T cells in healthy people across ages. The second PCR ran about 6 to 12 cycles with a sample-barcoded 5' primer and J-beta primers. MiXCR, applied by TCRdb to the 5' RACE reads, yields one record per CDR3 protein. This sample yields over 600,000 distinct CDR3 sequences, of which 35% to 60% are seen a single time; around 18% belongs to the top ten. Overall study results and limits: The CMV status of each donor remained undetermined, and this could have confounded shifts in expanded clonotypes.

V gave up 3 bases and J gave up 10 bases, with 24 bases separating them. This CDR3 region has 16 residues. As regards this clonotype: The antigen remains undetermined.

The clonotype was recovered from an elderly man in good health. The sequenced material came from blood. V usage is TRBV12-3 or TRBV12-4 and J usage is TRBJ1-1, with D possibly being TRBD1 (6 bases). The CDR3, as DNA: TGTGCCAGCAGTTTTTCGGGAGGACAGTCCACATCGTCAGCTTTCTTT. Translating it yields CASSFSGGQSTSSAFF.